This is a list of T cell receptor beta chains from one sample in a study of blood T cell repertoires in COVID-19. TCRdb's copy holds only in-frame clones and misses some; the assay was immunoSEQ multiplex PCR. Among approximately 230,000 clones, 85% to 90% were seen once, and the ten largest hold over 4%. The specimen sequenced was PBMCs or T cells enriched from blood (not recorded which). These receptors all stem from a woman in her twenties or thirties who had recovered from COVID-19. Each CDR3 is given with its conserved first and last residue. The D gene is left open where the match is weak. Clone size, where shown, is once, few, many, or a class for clones that have expanded.

>.|TRBV5-1|TRBJ2-2|once
TGCGCCAGCAGCTTGGCCAATTCAGAAAACACCGGGGAGCTGTTTTTT
CASSLANSENTGELFF
>.|TRBV6-6|TRBJ1-6|.
TGTGCCAGCAGCAAAAATTCACCCCTCCACTTT
CASSKNSPLHF
>.|TRBV3-1/TRBV3-2|TRBJ2-7|.
TGTGCCAGCAGCCCCGGCCGACTAAGCTCCTACGAGCAGTACTTC
CASSPGRLSSYEQYF
>TRBD1|TRBV28|TRBJ2-1|.
TGTGCCAGCAGTCTTACAGGGGGTGAGCAGTTCTTC
CASSLTGGEQFF
>.|TRBV7-9|TRBJ1-1|.
TGTGCCAGCAGCTTCAGGGTCGAGTACACTGAAGCTTTCTTT
CASSFRVEYTEAFF
>TRBD1|TRBV9|TRBJ2-2|.
TGTGCCAGCAGCGTAATGGGACAGGGAAACACCGGGGAGCTGTTTTTT
CASSVMGQGNTGELFF
>.|TRBV7-9|TRBJ2-1|.
TGTGCCAGCAGCTTAGAAAGGCTAGCACCAAGGGAGCAGTTCTTC
CASSLERLAPREQFF
>.|TRBV7-6|TRBJ2-4|once
TGTGCCAGCAGCTTAGGTGGTCATCAGACCAAAAACATTCAGTACTTC
CASSLGGHQTKNIQYF
>.|TRBV29-1|TRBJ1-2|.
TGCAGCGTTATCCTAATAAGGGGAAGTTATGGCTACACCTTC
CSVILIRGSYGYTF
>TRBD2|TRBV30|TRBJ2-1|.
TGTGCCTGGAGAGATAGCGGGAGGGCGTCCTACAATGAGCAGTTCTTC
CAWRDSGRASYNEQFF
>.|TRBV28|TRBJ1-2|.
TGTGCCAGCATCTCGCAGGGGAGCTATGGCTACACCTTC
CASISQGSYGYTF
>TRBD1|TRBV12-5|TRBJ1-1|.
TGTGCTAGTGGTTTGGTTGCAGGGGGCCGTATGAACACTGAAGCTTTCTTT
CASGLVAGGRMNTEAFF
>.|TRBV3-1/TRBV3-2|TRBJ1-1|.
TGTGCCAGCAGCCAAGAGGAGGCTGAAGCTTTCTTT
CASSQEEAEAFF
>.|TRBV12-3/TRBV12-4|TRBJ2-5|.
TGTGCCAGCAGTCTTAAAGAGACCCAGTACTTC
CASSLKETQYF
>.|TRBV30|TRBJ1-1|.
TGTGCCTGGACCTTAGGGGTGGGTACTGAAGCTTTCTTT
CAWTLGVGTEAFF
>.|TRBV27|TRBJ2-7|.
TGTGCCAGCAGTGACTACCGGGACAACTCCTACGAGCAGTACTTC
CASSDYRDNSYEQYF
>TRBD1|TRBV24-1|TRBJ2-2|.
TGTGCCACCAGTGATTGGACAGGGAACACCGGGGAGCTGTTTTTT
CATSDWTGNTGELFF
>TRBD1|TRBV27|TRBJ1-2|.
TGTGCCAGCACTGGACAGGGGGACTATGGCTACACCTTC
CASTGQGDYGYTF
>TRBD2|TRBV4-2|TRBJ2-3|.
TGTGCCAGCAGCCAAGATCTACTAGCGGGTCCAGATACGCAGTATTTT
CASSQDLLAGPDTQYF
>.|TRBV15|TRBJ1-4|.
TGTGCCACCAGCAGGCGGAGGGCTAATGAAAAACTGTTTTTT
CATSRRRANEKLFF
>.|TRBV6-1|TRBJ1-2|few
TGTGCCAGCAGTGAGGTCGGCTATGGCTACACCTTC
CASSEVGYGYTF